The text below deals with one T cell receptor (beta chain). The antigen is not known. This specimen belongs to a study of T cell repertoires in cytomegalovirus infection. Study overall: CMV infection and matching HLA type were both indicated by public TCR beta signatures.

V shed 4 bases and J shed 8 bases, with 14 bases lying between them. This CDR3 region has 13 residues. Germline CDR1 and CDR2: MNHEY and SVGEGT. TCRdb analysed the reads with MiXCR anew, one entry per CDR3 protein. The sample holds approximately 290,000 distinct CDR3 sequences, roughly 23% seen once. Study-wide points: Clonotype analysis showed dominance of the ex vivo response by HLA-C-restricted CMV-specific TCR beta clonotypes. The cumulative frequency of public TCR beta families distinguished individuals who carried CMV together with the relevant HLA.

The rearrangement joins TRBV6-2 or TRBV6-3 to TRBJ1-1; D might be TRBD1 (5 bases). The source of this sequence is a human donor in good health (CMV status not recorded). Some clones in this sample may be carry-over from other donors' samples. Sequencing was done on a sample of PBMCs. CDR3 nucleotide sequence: TGTGCCAGCAGTTGCGGGACCCGAAGAGAAGCTTTCTTT. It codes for CASSCGTRREAFF.